This T cell receptor (beta chain) emerged from a study of T cell responses to AZD1222 COVID-19 vaccine. Deletions cut 7 bases from V and 3 bases from J, with 13 bases between. The CDR3 extends over 13 amino acids. Germline V CDR1 and CDR2: LNHDA, SQIVND (reference sequence). The protocol was immunoSEQ multiplex PCR, while the TCRdb copy is restricted to in-frame clones and leaves out a portion. The table has tens of thousands of clones, approximately 90% seen once. The count of this clone is one. This TCR was sampled from an adult who received the MenACWY meningococcal vaccine as a control. The sequences come from peripheral blood, collected 28 days after the second dose of the MenACWY control vaccine. The chain employs TRBV19 and TRBJ2-7, with D perhaps matching TRBD1 (6 bases). The CDR3 region has the DNA TGTGCCAGTAAAGGCAGGGGAAACTACGAGCAGTACTTC. Protein sequence: CASKGRGNYEQYF.